The sample holds many counts of the clone carrying this TCR beta chain. Its antigen is as yet unknown. Germline lookup yields CDR1 SGHTA and CDR2 FQGNSA. This CDR3 region has 14 residues. V lost 6 bases to trimming and J lost 5 bases, with 16 bases between them. This sample was taken from a study of T cells after yellow fever vaccination. Study outcomes and limitations: Re-detected after boosting: most primary clones, around 96% of CD4 and roughly 88% of CD8.

Each CDR3 protein is one row after TCRdb ran MiXCR on the 5' RACE reads. The table lists a few hundred thousand distinct CDR3 sequences, 6.8% of them singletons. The chain links TRBV7-2 to TRBJ2-5; D call uncertain. Sequences were derived from PBMCs, sampled roughly 46 days after the first yellow fever vaccination. This TCR was recovered from a man younger than 35 who received the YFV17D yellow fever vaccine. CDR3 residues: CASRTYSPWETQYF. The CDR3 DNA is TGTGCCAGCAGAACGTACAGTCCGTGGGAGACCCAGTACTTC.